Shown below are 32 T cell receptor beta chains from a single sample sequenced in a study of T cells in Graves' hyperthyroidism and ophthalmopathy. From RNA transcripts, TCR beta CDR3 regions were amplified. A set of HTBI primers served as the primers for a first-round RT-PCR of the TCR CDR3. TCRdb passed the multiplex PCR reads through MiXCR, listing each CDR3 protein once. Of around 700,000 distinct CDR3 sequences detected, about 17% appear once; the ten largest clones hold around 17%. Input material: blood. Source of these receptors: a woman between 45 and 60 years old with Graves' hyperthyroidism that later progressed to Graves' ophthalmopathy.

This clonotype was picked up many times. The chain employs TRBV5-1 and TRBJ2-3; D is uncertain. This CDR3 has 15 residues. Trimming left V 2 bases short and J 0 bases short, with 10 bases between. Germline CDR1 is SGHRS and CDR2 is YFSETQ. CDR3 DNA: TGCGCCAGCAGCTTAAGCGAAATGAGCACAGATACGCAGTATTTT. Protein sequence: CASSLSEMSTDTQYF.

This clonotype was observed a few times. The rearrangement joins TRBV5-1 to TRBJ1-5; no clear D. The CDR3 has 15 amino acids. Germline V gene lookup returns CDR1 SGHRS and CDR2 YFSETQ. Trimming took off 0 bases at V and 5 bases at J, with 12 bases between the two ends. For the CDR3, the DNA is TGCGCCAGCAGCTTGGATCTTGGATGGGATCAGCCCCAGCATTTT. It yields the protein CASSLDLGWDQPQHF.

This clonotype occurred many times. V is TRBV30 and J is TRBJ1-2; TRBD1 matches 8 bases. J lost 3 bases, V lost 3 bases, and 6 bases had no gene match. The germline CDR1 and CDR2 sequences are GTSNPN and SVGIG (reference sequence). CDR3 length equals 14 residues. The CDR3 is CAWSPGQGDYGYTF. The CDR3 coding sequence is TGTGCCTGGAGCCCCGGACAGGGTGACTATGGCTACACCTTC.

About this clonotype: Possible read error: a much larger clone is one base away. This rearrangement joins TRBV3-1 to TRBJ1-1; 7 bases agree with TRBD1. The CDR3 extends over 15 amino acids. V dropped 7 bases and J dropped 6; count of bases not matched to a gene: 14. CDR1 is LGHDT and CDR2 is YNNKEL in the germline V gene (reference sequence). CDR3 in DNA: TGTGCCAGCATTCCCAGGGACAGCGGAACTCCTGAAGCTTTCTTT. Amino acids: CASIPRDSGTPEAFF.

This clonotype has a handful of counts. The chain carries TRBV20-1 and TRBJ1-5; possible D gene TRBD1, 6 bases. V was clipped by 5 bases and J by 6 bases, with 26 bases between them. The CDR3 runs 17 residues. Germline V lookup: CDR1 DFQATT, CDR2 SNEGSKA (reference sequence). The DNA of the CDR3 is TGCAGTGCTTCCCGACCAGGGGCGGGGGCCCTCAGTCAGCCCCAGCATTTT. Translation: CSASRPGAGALSQPQHF.

On this clonotype itself: A much larger clone sits a single nucleotide away, making a read error possible. The rearrangement links TRBV18 to TRBJ1-1; possibly TRBD1 for D (6 bases). This CDR3 contains 14 residues. Germline CDR1 is KGHSH and CDR2 is LQKENI. The CDR3 loop reads CVSSPIGGNTEAFF. CDR3 DNA: TGTGTCAGCTCACCGATAGGGGGGAACACTGAAGCTTTCTTT.

V and J are TRBV19 and TRBJ2-7, with 7 bases lining up with TRBD1. The CDR3 totals 13 residues. V trimming: 7 bases; J trimming: 1 base; junction bases outside the gene matches: 4. In germline, CDR1 is LNHDA, CDR2 SQIVND (reference sequence). The CDR3 coding sequence is TGTGCCAGTAACAACAGGGGATCCTACGAGCAGTACTTC. It yields the protein CASNNRGSYEQYF.

This chain joins TRBV20-1 and TRBJ1-6; D unresolved. The ends were cut back, 2 bases at V and 7 bases at J, with 6 bases in the middle. The CDR3 spans 12 residues. CDR1 is DFQATT and CDR2 is SNEGSKA in the germline V gene (reference sequence). The CDR3 sequence: CSARPPNSPLHF. CDR3 nucleotides: TGCAGTGCTAGACCACCGAATTCACCCCTCCACTTT.

The chain has TRBV4-2 and TRBJ2-7; D remains ambiguous. The CDR3 length is 15 residues. V was shortened by 0 bases and J by 0 bases, with 9 bases between the two germline ends. Germline V gene data show CDR1 as LGHNA and CDR2 as YNFKEQ. The CDR3 sequence: CASSQEALLSYEQYF. CDR3 bases: TGTGCCAGCAGCCAAGAAGCCCTGCTCTCCTACGAGCAGTACTTC.

This clonotype was recorded a few times. A single base separates this from a much larger clone, so it may be a read error. J is TRBJ2-3 and V is TRBV2; 7 bases agree with TRBD2. This CDR3 has 17 residues. The germline gives CDR1 SNHLY, CDR2 FYNNEI. The CDR3 bases are TGTGCCAGCAGTGCCGGCGGGCTAGCGGTGAGCACAGGTACGCAGTATTTT. This translates into CASSAGGLAVSTGTQYF.

The CDR3 is CASARDRGQETQYF. The CDR3 DNA sequence: TGTGCCAGCGCCCGGGACAGGGGGCAAGAGACCCAGTACTTC. The rearrangement joins TRBV2 to TRBJ2-5, with 11 bases fitting TRBD1. Losses at the gene ends were 8 bases for V and 2 bases for J; bases not matched to a gene: 4. Germline assignment: CDR1 SNHLY and CDR2 FYNNEI. The CDR3 consists of 14 residues.

This clonotype was counted at least ten times. The V call is TRBV11-2, the J call TRBJ2-1; maybe TRBD2 (5 bases). The length of the CDR3 is 14 residues. Trimming took off 0 bases at V and 9 bases at J, with 12 bases between the two ends. Germline CDR1 SGHAT, CDR2 FQNNGV. The chain's CDR3 is CASSLDQLGSEQFF. Here the CDR3 DNA reads TGTGCCAGCAGCTTAGATCAGCTGGGGAGTGAGCAGTTCTTC.

This clonotype was counted at least ten times. This rearrangement joins TRBV2 to TRBJ2-3, with 7 bases matching TRBD2. CDR3 size: 15 residues. The V gene's germline CDR1 is SNHLY and CDR2 FYNNEI. The V segment lost 6 bases and the J segment 4 bases; nucleotides outside the gene matches: 10. The CDR3 is CASSRTGGSADTQYF. In DNA, the CDR3 is TGTGCCAGCAGCAGAACGGGGGGAAGTGCAGATACGCAGTATTTT.

The V and J genes are TRBV10-3 and TRBJ2-7; D might be TRBD1 or TRBD2, each matching 5 bases. The CDR3 runs to 15 residues. The germline gives CDR1 ENHRY, CDR2 SYGVKD. Trimming took 2 bases from V and 6 from J, leaving 17 bases between them. The CDR3 coding sequence is TGTGCCATCAGTGAGGTTGTCAGGGACCTCTCCGAGCAGTACTTC. Protein product: CAISEVVRDLSEQYF.

This clonotype came up many times. The chain has TRBV3-1 and TRBJ2-3; the match to TRBD2 covers 13 bases. The CDR3 is made up of 17 amino acids. After removal of 4 bases from V and 6 bases from J, the junction contained 10 bases not matched to a gene. Germline lookup yields CDR1 LGHDT and CDR2 YNNKEL (reference sequence). The CDR3 region has the DNA TGTGCCAGCAGCCGCGGACTAGCGGGGGTATCGGTCGATACGCAGTATTTT. Protein sequence: CASSRGLAGVSVDTQYF.

This clonotype was counted many times. This chain joins TRBV3-1 and TRBJ2-3; 9 positions match TRBD1. This CDR3 has 15 residues. V was clipped by 6 bases and J by 0 bases; unmatched bases: 4. Germline values: CDR1 LGHDT, CDR2 YNNKEL (reference sequence). Here the CDR3 DNA reads TGTGCCAGCAGAGCGGACAGGGGAAGCACAGATACGCAGTATTTT. It yields the protein CASRADRGSTDTQYF.

The sample holds a few counts of this clonotype. This sequence joins TRBV18 and TRBJ1-4, with D hard to call. Germline CDR1 KGHSH, CDR2 LQKENI. The ends were cut back, 0 bases at V and 5 bases at J, with 13 bases in the middle. The CDR3 loop spans 16 amino acids. The CDR3 DNA is TGTGCCAGCTCACCACCCGGTCTCAGCAGCAATGAAAAACTGTTTTTT. Translating gives CASSPPGLSSNEKLFF.

The CDR3 spells CASSVLSTQTQYF. In DNA form, the CDR3 reads TGTGCCAGCAGCGTACTATCCACGCAGACCCAGTACTTC. The chain recombines TRBV9 with TRBJ2-5, with unresolved D. Germline-derived CDR1 and CDR2 are SGDLS and YYNGEE. This CDR3 is 13 amino acids long. V was cut by 1 base and J by 6 bases, with 10 bases left in between. The variable domain in full, completed from reference TRBV9 and TRBJ2-5, reads DSGVTQTPKHLITATGQRVTLRCSPRSGDLSVYWYQQSLDQGLQFLIQYYNGEERAKGNILERFSAQQFPDLHSELNLSSLELGDSALYFCASSVLSTQTQYFGPGTRLLVL.

Concerning this clonotype: Here the CDR3 omits its conserved ending phenylalanine or tryptophan, so a read error is the likely source. The rearrangement joins TRBV14 to TRBJ2-7; possible D gene TRBD2, 6 bases. Trimming pared 6 bases from V and 4 bases from J, leaving 19 bases between. CDR1 is SGHDN and CDR2 is FVKESK in the germline V gene. The CDR3 is 15 amino acids. CDR3 loop: CASSHGLPRGYEQYL. The DNA for the CDR3 is TGTGCCAGCAGTCACGGACTACCTCGTGGGTACGAGCAGTACCTC.

This clonotype was observed a handful of times. This chain joins TRBV19 and TRBJ1-1; unclear D gene. CDR3 length: 17 amino acids. V lost 4 bases and J 2 bases, leaving 20 bases between the germline ends. Germline V gene data show CDR1 as LNHDA and CDR2 as SQIVND (reference sequence). The CDR3 loop is CASSTMGKSRVNTEAFF. The CDR3 bases are TGTGCCAGTAGTACCATGGGGAAGTCGAGGGTTAACACTGAAGCTTTCTTT.

J is TRBJ2-7 and V is TRBV28, with 9 bases matching TRBD1. With 5 bases clipped from V and 1 base from J, the junction kept 6 bases outside the gene matches. Germline V gives CDR1 MDHEN, CDR2 SYDVKM. The CDR3 runs to 15 residues. The CDR3 protein is CASSPGQGKSYEQYF. As DNA, the CDR3 is TGTGCCAGCAGTCCCGGACAGGGGAAGTCCTACGAGCAGTACTTC.

This clonotype was counted at least ten times. The chain employs TRBV3-1 and TRBJ2-2, with D uncertain. The germline CDR1 and CDR2 sequences are LGHDT and YNNKEL (reference sequence). The ends were cut back, 4 bases at V and 3 bases at J, with 6 bases in the middle. This CDR3 contains 13 residues. The CDR3 DNA reads TGTGCCAGCAGCCCTCCCTACACCGGGGAGCTGTTTTTT. It encodes CASSPPYTGELFF.

The sample holds many counts of this clonotype. The chain couples TRBV10-3 to TRBJ2-5; D is perhaps TRBD2 (6 bases). V lost 2 bases to trimming and J lost 1 base, with 14 bases between them. The CDR3 extends over 16 amino acids. Germline CDR1 reads ENHRY; CDR2 reads SYGVKD. The CDR3 spells CAISETTSRGQETQYF. The CDR3 DNA reads as TGTGCCATCAGTGAGACGACTAGTAGGGGCCAAGAGACCCAGTACTTC.

This clonotype was counted ten times or more. The chain employs TRBV24-1 and TRBJ2-1; D may be TRBD1 (5 bases). This CDR3 comprises 16 residues. The V end was cut by 2 bases, the J end by 6 bases, with 16 bases between. Germline CDR1 KGHDR, CDR2 SFDVKD. CDR3 sequence reads: CATSDSRGRVGNEQFF. The CDR3 DNA reads as TGTGCCACCAGTGATTCAAGGGGCAGGGTGGGCAATGAGCAGTTCTTC.

Notes on this clonotype: The conserved closing phenylalanine or tryptophan is absent in this CDR3, likely reflecting a read error. The chain links TRBV20-1 to TRBJ1-2, with 10 bases identical to TRBD1. CDR3 length equals 13 residues. V was pared by 4 bases and J by 4 bases, with 3 bases of the junction left unmatched. The V gene's germline CDR1 is DFQATT and CDR2 SNEGSKA (reference sequence). As DNA, the CDR3 is TGCAGTGCTACCTGGACAGGGGGCTATGGCTACACCCTC. Translated: CSATWTGGYGYTL.

This clonotype showed up just a few times. The genes are TRBV20-1 and TRBJ1-5, with TRBD1 matching 10 bases. V was clipped by 4 bases and J by 6 bases; unmatched bases: 6. The CDR3 sequence is 14 residues long. Germline V lookup: CDR1 DFQATT, CDR2 SNEGSKA (reference sequence). The CDR3 here is CSAKDRGLFQPQHF. Written as DNA, the CDR3 is TGCAGTGCTAAAGACAGGGGGCTTTTTCAGCCCCAGCATTTT.

This clonotype was seen ten or more times. CDR3 protein: CSVDSPVRGKLFF. CDR3 DNA sequence: TGCAGCGTCGACAGCCCAGTTCGTGGAAAACTGTTTTTT. This rearrangement joins TRBV29-1 to TRBJ1-4, with D possibly TRBD1 on 5 matching bases. V shed 6 bases and J shed 10 bases, with 18 bases lying between them. Germline CDR1 SQVTM, CDR2 ANQGSEA. The CDR3 runs 13 residues.

This clonotype showed up many times. V gene TRBV5-1 combines with J gene TRBJ1-5; 9 bases match TRBD1. The CDR3 is 15 residues long. Germline trimming cut 1 base from V and 3 bases from J; bases unmatched to any gene: 2. CDR1 is SGHRS, CDR2 YFSETQ, per germline. CDR3 sequence reads: CASSLTGGDNQPQHF. CDR3 coding DNA: TGCGCCAGCAGCTTGACAGGGGGCGACAATCAGCCCCAGCATTTT.

This clonotype has a count of ten or more. J is TRBJ2-3 and V is TRBV5-1, with a tentative D call TRBD1 (6 bases). This CDR3 contains 13 residues. Germline V gives CDR1 SGHRS, CDR2 YFSETQ. The V and J ends lost 4 bases and 6 bases respectively, with 12 bases between them. CDR3 residues: CASSAQGMDTQYF. In DNA, the CDR3 is TGCGCCAGCAGCGCTCAGGGGATGGATACGCAGTATTTT.

This clonotype occurred a few times. The rearrangement joins TRBV7-9 to TRBJ2-5; 9 bases line up with TRBD1. V trimming: 1 base; J trimming: 5 bases; junction bases outside the gene matches: 5. Per germline, CDR1 SEHNR and CDR2 FQNEAQ (reference sequence). This CDR3 is 15 amino acids long. The DNA for the CDR3 is TGTGCCAGCAGCTTAGACAGGGGGCTACAGGAGACCCAGTACTTC. Amino acid sequence: CASSLDRGLQETQYF.

This clonotype was seen ten or more times. This sequence joins TRBV7-9 and TRBJ1-1, with D possibly TRBD1 on 5 matching bases. The CDR3 length is 17 residues. Per germline, CDR1 SEHNR and CDR2 FQNEAQ (reference sequence). V was cut by 5 bases and J by 8 bases, with 27 bases left in between. In DNA form, the CDR3 reads TGTGCCAGCAGCCCTAGGCTCAAGGCCCAGGGTAGGTTCGAAGCTTTCTTT. This gives the protein CASSPRLKAQGRFEAFF.

This clonotype was counted a single time. A much larger clone lies one base from this, so it may be a read error. For the CDR3, the DNA is TGTGCCAGCAGCCAAAGGGGTGATGGAAGAGGTGGCTACACCTTC. It encodes CASSQRGDGRGGYTF. The chain recombines TRBV3-1 with TRBJ1-2, with TRBD1 as a possible D gene (5 bases). The CDR3 consists of 15 residues. Germline lookup yields CDR1 LGHDT and CDR2 YNNKEL (reference sequence). Trimming cost V 2 bases and J 7 bases, with 17 bases left between them.